This paragraph reports one T cell receptor beta chain. The CDR3 extends over 14 amino acids. V dropped 7 bases and J dropped 0 bases, with 12 bases sitting between them. CDR1 is MNHEY and CDR2 is SVGAGI in the germline V gene. The sample belongs to a study of blood T cell repertoires in COVID-19. Study-level background: The United States, Italy and Spain supplied acute and convalescent COVID-19 samples. The cDNA or gDNA used as material had been derived from T cells, B-cell-depleted T cells, or PBMCs.

Per the authors' pipeline: Reference gene primer amplification gave estimated nucleated cell counts. Here immunoSEQ multiplex PCR was the method, and the copy in TCRdb shows in-frame clones only, minus some. The DNA gave D and trimming, while V, J and clone size come from that table. The sample shows 25,000 or so clones, 88% of them seen only once. The J gene is TRBJ1-1, the V gene TRBV6-5, with D hard to call. The sequenced sample consisted of peripheral blood. This receptor was taken from a man between 70 and 80 years old in a cohort sampled during active COVID-19. CDR3 sequence (DNA): TGTGCCAGCATAAAGACAATCCTGAACACTGAAGCTTTCTTT. This translates into CASIKTILNTEAFF.